What follows describes a single TCR beta chain. The sample belongs to a study of PD-L1 blockade in urothelial cancer. The sample's time point: pretreatment peripheral blood. TCRdb keeps only in-frame clones here, not all; method: immunoSEQ multiplex PCR. The repertoire holds about 74,000 clones, with under 90% as singletons. There are 13 residues in the CDR3. The ends were cut back, 5 bases at V and 3 bases at J, with 10 bases in the middle. Germline values: CDR1 KGHSH, CDR2 LQKENI. Sequenced material: PBMCs, taken around atezolizumab (anti-PD-L1) treatment. This chain joins TRBV18 and TRBJ1-2; tentative D call: TRBD1 (6 bases). The TCR was taken from a man between 70 and 80 years old with urothelial cancer. CDR3 sequence: CASSMGADYGYTF. As DNA, the CDR3 is TGTGCCAGCTCAATGGGGGCGGACTATGGCTACACCTTC.